The 16 T cell receptor beta chains reported below all come from one sample, sequenced in a study of shared clonotypes between healthy human individuals. Some clones are missing from TCRdb's copy, which holds only in-frame ones; the method was immunoSEQ multiplex PCR. The sample includes under 2,500,000 clones, approximately 94% of them seen just once. Specimen: naive CD4+ T cells sorted from blood. The sample's subset: CD45RA+ positively selected. These receptor sequences come from a man aged 18 to 29 in good health.

The chain employs TRBV5-1 and TRBJ2-1, with 9 bases fitting TRBD2. Germline CDR1 SGHRS, CDR2 YFSETQ. J was trimmed by 0 bases and V by 1 base; bases with no gene match: 2. The CDR3 is made up of 16 amino acids. The CDR3 DNA reads as TGCGCCAGCAGCTTGCTAGCGGGGAGCTCCTACAATGAGCAGTTCTTC. Encoded protein: CASSLLAGSSYNEQFF.

V and J are TRBV18 and TRBJ2-7, with TRBD1 matching 7 bases. Germline CDR1 reads KGHSH; CDR2 reads LQKENI. This CDR3 region has 15 residues. J gave up 3 bases and V 4 bases, and 9 bases lay outside the gene matches. Written as DNA, the CDR3 is TGTGCCAGCTCACTGGGATCAGGGGGTTACTACGAGCAGTACTTC. This gives the protein CASSLGSGGYYEQYF.

In its sample, this clone was seen once. The chain couples TRBV10-3 to TRBJ2-7, with 8 positions matching TRBD2. With 4 bases clipped from V and 4 bases from J, the junction kept 6 bases outside the gene matches. The CDR3 loop spans 14 amino acids. CDR1 is ENHRY, CDR2 SYGVKD, per germline. Here the CDR3 reads CAISGRGGRYEQYF. DNA for the CDR3: TGTGCCATCAGTGGACGGGGGGGGCGGTACGAGCAGTACTTC.

This sequence joins TRBV7-2 and TRBJ2-3; tentatively, D is TRBD1 (5 bases). Germline CDR1 reads SGHTA; CDR2 reads FQGNSA. CDR3 length: 14 amino acids. Trimming took 9 bases from V and 2 from J, leaving 15 bases between them. CDR3 region: CASNQGRLTDTQYF. The DNA for the CDR3 is TGTGCCAGTAATCAGGGCAGGCTCACAGATACGCAGTATTTT.

This rearrangement joins TRBV11-2 to TRBJ1-2; D call uncertain. Germline V gene sequence: CDR1 SGHAT, CDR2 FQNNGV. The length of the CDR3 is 15 residues. Trimming removed 2 bases from V and 8 bases from J, with 18 bases in between. CDR3 region: CASSLYPPAAGGYTF. The CDR3 region has the DNA TGTGCCAGCAGCTTATATCCTCCCGCGGCGGGAGGCTACACCTTC.

The chain is built from TRBV12-5 and TRBJ2-7, with 8 bases fitting TRBD1. V was clipped by 0 bases and J by 4 bases; unmatched bases: 8. Germline lookup yields CDR1 LGHNT and CDR2 FRNRAP. This CDR3 is built from 16 residues. CDR3 DNA: TGTGCTAGTGGTTTGGTACGGAGTCAGGGGGCTTACGAGCAGTACTTC. It is translated as CASGLVRSQGAYEQYF.

The CDR3, as DNA: TGTGCCAGCAGTGAAGCCTCGGGGAGGGACAATCAGCCCCAGCATTTT. Protein: CASSEASGRDNQPQHF. The chain combines TRBV6-1 with TRBJ1-5; D gene ambiguous. CDR1 MNHNS and CDR2 SASEGT come from the germline V gene. V lost 0 bases to trimming and J lost 3 bases, with 12 bases between them. This CDR3 has 16 residues.

The gene calls are TRBV20-1 and TRBJ2-7; D unclear. Looked up from germline, CDR1 is DFQATT and CDR2 is SNEGSKA (reference sequence). Trimming stripped 1 base from V and 6 bases from J, with 7 bases between. This CDR3 has 11 residues. CDR3 sequence (DNA): TGCAGTGCTAGAGGACTTGCCGAGCAGTACTTC. As protein: CSARGLAEQYF.

This clone was detected once. The V call is TRBV5-8, the J call TRBJ2-6; D remains unclear. The length of the CDR3 is 17 residues. Germline lookup yields CDR1 SGHTS and CDR2 YDEGEE. V was pared by 2 bases and J by 3 bases, with 15 bases between. The CDR3: CASSLFATEYGANVLTF. CDR3 nucleotides: TGTGCCAGCAGCTTATTTGCGACGGAGTATGGGGCCAACGTCCTGACTTTC.

Comment on this clone: This specimen includes other DNA sequences encoding the same CDR3. The chain has TRBV11-3 and TRBJ2-7; D gene unclear. V was trimmed by 5 bases and J by 1 base, leaving 9 bases between them. This CDR3 contains 13 residues. Germline values: CDR1 SGHNT, CDR2 YENEEA. CDR3 DNA sequence: TGTGCCAGCAGCGGGCAGCCTTCCTACGAGCAGTACTTC. This gives the protein CASSGQPSYEQYF.

This clone was observed once. The gene calls are TRBV27 and TRBJ1-6; D may be TRBD1 (6 bases). V lost 6 bases and J 8 bases, leaving 20 bases between the germline ends. The CDR3 spans 16 residues. Germline V lookup: CDR1 MNHEY, CDR2 SMNVEV (reference sequence). The CDR3 loop is CASRLQGTRGHSPLHF. The CDR3 nucleotides are TGTGCCAGCAGACTACAGGGAACTAGGGGCCATTCACCCCTCCACTTT.

The V call is TRBV11-2, the J call TRBJ2-2; maybe TRBD1 (6 bases). The CDR3 is 15 amino acids. The germline V gene encodes CDR1 SGHAT and CDR2 FQNNGV. Trimming shortened V by 1 base and J by 6 bases, and 12 bases separated the two germline ends. The CDR3 sequence is CASSLGTVGAGELFF. CDR3 coding DNA: TGTGCCAGCAGCTTAGGGACAGTAGGCGCCGGGGAGCTGTTTTTT. The complete variable domain, with remaining parts taken from reference TRBV11-2 and TRBJ2-2, reads EAGVAQSPRYKIIEKRQSVAFWCNPISGHATLYWYQQILGQGPKLLIQFQNNGVVDDSQLPKDRFSAERLKGVDSTLKIQPAKLEDSAVYLCASSLGTVGAGELFFGEGSRLTVL.

The chain couples TRBV7-2 to TRBJ1-3, with D perhaps matching TRBD1 (6 bases). The germline gives CDR1 SGHTA, CDR2 FQGNSA. The CDR3 runs 13 residues. The ends were cut back, 5 bases at V and 7 bases at J, with 12 bases in the middle. For the CDR3, the DNA is TGTGCCAGCAGCGCAATCCAGGGGAACACCATATATTTT. Encoded protein: CASSAIQGNTIYF.

CDR3 residues: CASSPQLRDRAYEQYF. Written as DNA, the CDR3 is TGTGCCAGCAGCCCCCAGCTTCGGGACAGAGCCTACGAGCAGTACTTC. The V and J genes are TRBV11-2 and TRBJ2-7; 7 nucleotides line up with TRBD1. Trimming at V came to 5 bases and at J to 2 bases, leaving 12 bases not matched to a gene. The CDR3 spans 16 residues. CDR1 is SGHAT, CDR2 FQNNGV, per germline.

The CDR3 region is CAWGLEREQYF. The CDR3 DNA reads as TGTGCCTGGGGCCTCGAGCGCGAGCAGTACTTC. The chain employs TRBV30 and TRBJ2-7; D remains unclear. Trimming removed 5 bases from V and 6 bases from J, with 11 bases in between. There are 11 residues in the CDR3. Germline assignment: CDR1 GTSNPN and CDR2 SVGIG (reference sequence).

V and J are TRBV7-6 and TRBJ2-7, with TRBD1 as a possible D gene (5 bases). Trimming took off 5 bases at V and 7 bases at J, with 18 bases between the two ends. This CDR3 region has 14 residues. CDR1 and CDR2 from the germline V gene are SGHVS and FNYEAQ. The CDR3 DNA is TGTGCCAGCAGCCCACGGACAACCGGTCGGGAGCAGTACTTC. Its translation is CASSPRTTGREQYF.